This TCR beta chain was identified during a study of blood T cell repertoires in COVID-19. Sequenced by immunoSEQ multiplex PCR; TCRdb stores in-frame clones only, minus some. This sample has around 160,000 clones, with 70% to 90% found just once. Sequenced sample: peripheral blood. This TCR was sampled from a man in his sixties with active or convalescent COVID-19.

DNA for the CDR3: TGTGCCAGCAGCCAAGTGACTGGCTATGGCTACACCTTC. As protein: CASSQVTGYGYTF. The chain carries TRBV3-1 (or the pseudogene TRBV3-2) and TRBJ1-2; no clear D gene. CDR1 is LGHDT, CDR2 YNNKEL, per germline (reference sequence). V was trimmed by 1 base and J by 4 bases, leaving 7 bases between them. CDR3 length equals 13 residues.